A selection of T cell receptor beta chains follows, all from one sample in a study of cytomegalovirus exposure and HLA in healthy donors. Clones were sequenced by immunoSEQ multiplex PCR, and TCRdb holds only the in-frame ones, with some missing. The sample holds about 120,000 clones; 75% are singletons and the top ten take roughly 3%. The specimen was PBMCs. These receptors were collected from a woman aged 40 to 50 in good health and CMV-seropositive. Each CDR3 is given with its conserved first and last residue.

v_gene: TRBV6-6; j_gene: TRBJ1-1; CDR3aa: CASSQTDTEAFF
v_gene: TRBV14; j_gene: TRBJ2-1; CDR3aa: CASSQAAGWNEQFF
v_gene: TRBV7-9; j_gene: TRBJ2-2; CDR3aa: CSSSLLSRGPLELFF
v_gene: TRBV5-4; j_gene: TRBJ1-6; CDR3aa: CASSLAGGGNSPLHF
v_gene: TRBV9; j_gene: TRBJ2-3; CDR3aa: CASSVGADTQYF
v_gene: TRBV6-1; j_gene: TRBJ1-2; CDR3aa: CASSDPQPYGYTF
v_gene: TRBV4-3; j_gene: TRBJ1-2; CDR3aa: CASSQEVSYGYTF
v_gene: TRBV6-5; j_gene: TRBJ1-3; CDR3aa: CASSVDRASGNTIYF
v_gene: TRBV19; j_gene: TRBJ2-7; CDR3aa: CASSLSHRDRLAGGPYEQYF
v_gene: TRBV19; j_gene: TRBJ1-5; CDR3aa: CASSFEDRGRQPQHF
v_gene: TRBV27; j_gene: TRBJ1-1; CDR3aa: CASSHQGGTEAFF
v_gene: TRBV6-5; j_gene: TRBJ1-5; CDR3aa: CASSYGAGDQPQHF